This T cell receptor (beta chain) was observed in a study of T cells after yellow fever vaccination. Overall study findings and caveats: High-abundance clonotypes from the bulk population could contaminate FACS-sorted repertoires.

This CDR3 is 16 amino acids long. V lost 0 bases and J lost 4, with 13 bases in between. Looked up from germline, CDR1 is SGHRS and CDR2 is YFSETQ. TCRdb independently ran MiXCR on the 5' RACE reads; one entry per CDR3 protein. The repertoire consists of under 600,000 distinct CDR3 sequences, with 20% to 25% occurring once and the leading ten covering approximately 16%. With respect to this clonotype: Its specificity is unknown.

This sequence originates from a man aged 18 to 29 who received the YFV17D yellow fever vaccine. The V and J genes are TRBV5-1 and TRBJ2-2; no definite D call. The input for sequencing was PBMCs, taken approximately 22 days after the first yellow fever vaccination. CDR3: CASSLAGPTRTGELFF. In DNA, the CDR3 is TGCGCCAGCAGCTTGGCCGGGCCGACCCGCACCGGGGAGCTGTTTTTT. Filled out from reference TRBV5-1 and TRBJ2-2, the complete variable domain reads KAGVTQTPRYLIKTRGQQVTLSCSPISGHRSVSWYQQTPGQGLQFLFEYFSETQRNKGNFPGRFSGRQFSNSRSEMNVSTLELGDSALYLCASSLAGPTRTGELFFGEGSRLTVL.